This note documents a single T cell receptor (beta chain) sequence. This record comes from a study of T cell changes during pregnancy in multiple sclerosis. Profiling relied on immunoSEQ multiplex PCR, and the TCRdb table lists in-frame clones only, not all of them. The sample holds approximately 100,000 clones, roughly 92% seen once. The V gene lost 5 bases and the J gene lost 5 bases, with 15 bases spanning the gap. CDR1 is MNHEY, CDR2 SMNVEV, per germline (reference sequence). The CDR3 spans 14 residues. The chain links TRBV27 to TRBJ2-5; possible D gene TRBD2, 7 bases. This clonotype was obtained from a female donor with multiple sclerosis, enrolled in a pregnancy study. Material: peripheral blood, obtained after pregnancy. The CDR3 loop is CASSLRGGVETQYF. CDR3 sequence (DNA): TGTGCCAGCAGTCTTAGGGGGGGGGTGGAGACCCAGTACTTC.